Presented here are 25 T cell receptor beta chains from one specimen sequenced in a study of long-term antiretroviral therapy in people with HIV. An immunoSEQ assay, version v3.0, was performed at survey level. Generated by immunoSEQ multiplex PCR, the TCRdb table keeps only in-frame clones and is missing some. The sample comprises around 9,000 clones, over 75% of which are singletons, and around 14% rests with the top ten. The input for sequencing was unsorted PBMCs, taken 0.4 years before starting antiretroviral therapy. The receptors were sampled from a man in his thirties or forties with HIV.

This chain uses TRBV9 with TRBJ2-3; D possibly uses TRBD1 or TRBD2 (5 bases each). The CDR3 contains 15 residues. CDR1 and CDR2 from the germline V gene are SGDLS and YYNGEE. Trimming cost V 2 bases and J 2 bases, with 12 bases left between them. The CDR3, as DNA: TGTGCCAGCAGCGTGGGGCGGGTGCTCACAGATACGCAGTATTTT. It yields the protein CASSVGRVLTDTQYF.

The chain carries TRBV28 and TRBJ1-2; D not resolved. This CDR3 has 12 amino acids. The germline CDR1 and CDR2 sequences are MDHEN and SYDVKM. The ends were cut back, 7 bases at V and 4 bases at J, with 10 bases in the middle. Written as DNA, the CDR3 is TGTGCCAGCAAATCCAGCCTCTATGGCTACACCTTC. Amino acids: CASKSSLYGYTF.

This clone occurred a few times. This chain joins TRBV9 and TRBJ1-4, with D perhaps matching TRBD1 (6 bases). The CDR3 sequence is 14 residues long. Germline CDR1 is SGDLS and CDR2 is YYNGEE. Deletions cut 4 bases from V and 5 bases from J, with 12 bases between. Written as DNA, the CDR3 is TGTGCCAGCAGCTCCGGGACACCGAATGAAAAACTGTTTTTT. It specifies CASSSGTPNEKLFF.

V usage is TRBV5-4 and J usage is TRBJ1-2, with unresolved D. Germline CDR1 SGHNT, CDR2 YYREEE (reference sequence). This CDR3 has 13 amino acids. V was pared by 0 bases and J by 4 bases, with 7 bases between. The CDR3 reads CASSLGTFYGYTF. The CDR3 DNA is TGTGCCAGCAGCTTGGGGACTTTCTATGGCTACACCTTC.

The genes are TRBV19 and TRBJ1-2; 11 nucleotides agree with TRBD1. The germline gives CDR1 LNHDA, CDR2 SQIVND (reference sequence). The length of the CDR3 is 15 residues. The V gene end was trimmed by 6 bases and the J gene end by 8 bases; junction bases not matched to a gene: 11. The CDR3 loop reads CASSAGQGASGGYTF. In DNA form, the CDR3 reads TGTGCCAGTAGCGCCGGACAGGGGGCCTCAGGCGGCTACACCTTC.

This chain links TRBV5-6 with TRBJ2-7, with 7 bases matching TRBD1. The CDR3 runs to 15 residues. The germline V gene encodes CDR1 SGHDT and CDR2 YYEEEE. The J segment lost 3 bases and the V segment lost 4 bases, leaving 10 bases of the junction unmatched. CDR3 in DNA: TGTGCCAGCAGCCAACAGGGGCCACACCGCTACGAGCAGTACTTC. It codes for CASSQQGPHRYEQYF.

Comment on this clone: No conserved phenylalanine or tryptophan is present at the end of the CDR3, so a read error is the likely explanation. The DNA is left out, because the CDR3 cannot be placed on it with certainty; the CDR3 is given as TCRdb lists it. V and J are TRBV5-5 and TRBJ1-1. The CDR3 adds up to 12 amino acids, both ends counted. Germline assignment: CDR1 SGHKS and CDR2 YYEKEE (reference sequence). The CDR3 loop reads CASSFSAGEVRL.

The J gene is TRBJ1-6, the V gene TRBV5-6; the D gene is possibly TRBD1 (5 bases). The CDR3 loop spans 15 amino acids. Germline CDR1 and CDR2: SGHDT and YYEEEE. V lost 1 base, J lost 3 bases, and 8 bases lay in between. This CDR3 is CASSLFRDYNSPLHF. The CDR3 nucleotides are TGTGCCAGCAGCTTGTTCAGGGACTATAATTCACCCCTCCACTTT.

This clone was seen a handful of times. The V gene is TRBV18, the J gene TRBJ1-6, with no clear D. Germline V lookup: CDR1 KGHSH, CDR2 LQKENI. V was cut by 3 bases and J by 2 bases, with 17 bases left in between. The CDR3 covers 18 residues. CDR3 sequence reads: CASSPPQARKPYNSPLHF. The CDR3 DNA reads TGTGCCAGCTCACCGCCTCAGGCCCGAAAGCCCTATAATTCACCCCTCCACTTT.

The J gene is TRBJ2-5, the V gene TRBV18; D unclear. The germline V and J ends were trimmed by 5 bases and 0 bases, with 10 bases remaining between them. Germline CDR1 KGHSH, CDR2 LQKENI. The CDR3 sequence is 14 residues long. CDR3 bases: TGTGCCAGCTCATCTGGCTCTAACCAAGAGACCCAGTACTTC. As protein: CASSSGSNQETQYF. The full variable domain, rest sourced from reference TRBV18 and TRBJ2-5, is NAGVMQNPRHLVRRRGQEARLRCSPMKGHSHVYWYRQLPEEGLKFMVYLQKENIIDESGMPKERFSAEFPKEGPSILRIQQVVRGDSAAYFCASSSGSNQETQYFGPGTRLLVL.

In its sample, this clone was seen a few times. The J gene is TRBJ2-7, the V gene TRBV28; TRBD1 matches at 7 bases. The length of the CDR3 is 14 residues. Germline CDR1 and CDR2: MDHEN and SYDVKM. The V gene end was trimmed by 11 bases and the J gene end by 2 bases; junction bases not matched to a gene: 12. The CDR3 is CACLAAGGTYEQYF. CDR3 coding DNA: TGTGCCTGTTTGGCGGCAGGGGGAACCTACGAGCAGTACTTC. The full variable domain, in which reference TRBV28 and TRBJ2-7 provide the parts outside the CDR3, is DVKVTQSSRYLVKRTGEKVFLECVQDMDHENMFWYRQDPGLGLRLIYFSYDVKMKEKGDIPEGYSVSREKKERFSLILESASTNQTSMYLCACLAAGGTYEQYFGPGTRLTVT.

The chain joins TRBV19 to TRBJ2-1; 11 nucleotides align to TRBD2. The J segment lost 8 bases and the V segment lost 3 bases, leaving 3 bases of the junction unmatched. The CDR3 consists of 14 residues. Germline V CDR1 and CDR2: LNHDA, SQIVND (reference sequence). Here the CDR3 reads CASSISGGAHEQFF. In nucleotides, the CDR3 is TGTGCCAGTAGTATTAGCGGGGGGGCTCATGAGCAGTTCTTC.

CDR3 region: CASSVAGNSDSNFYGYTF. The CDR3 DNA follows: TGTGCCAGCAGCGTAGCAGGGAATTCGGACAGCAACTTCTATGGCTACACCTTC. The rearrangement links TRBV9 to TRBJ1-2; the D gene is possibly TRBD1 (6 bases). From germline, CDR1 is SGDLS and CDR2 YYNGEE. CDR3 length: 18 amino acids. Trimming took off 0 bases at V and 4 bases at J, with 22 bases between the two ends.

The chain has TRBV2 and TRBJ2-2; 7 bases match TRBD2. Unmatched junction bases numbered 7, after V lost 7 bases and J lost 5 bases. Per germline, CDR1 SNHLY and CDR2 FYNNEI. This CDR3 contains 14 residues. This CDR3 reads CASTRGEGTGELFF. As DNA, the CDR3 is TGTGCCAGCACCCGAGGGGAGGGGACCGGGGAGCTGTTTTTT.

The CDR3 nucleotides read TGTGCCAGCAGCCCTAGTCCTGGGGCCAACGTCCTGACTTTC. It yields the protein CASSPSPGANVLTF. The chain has TRBV6-5 and TRBJ2-6; no clear D gene. V lost 6 bases and J 2 bases, leaving 8 bases between the germline ends. The CDR3 has 14 amino acids. Germline V gene lookup returns CDR1 MNHEY and CDR2 SVGAGI.

This clone was observed a few times. This chain joins TRBV7-8 and TRBJ2-7; 15 positions match TRBD2. Germline V gene sequence: CDR1 SGHVS, CDR2 FQNEAQ. With 3 bases clipped from V and 4 bases from J, the junction kept 7 bases outside the gene matches. There are 17 residues in the CDR3. The CDR3 loop reads CASSFSGTSGRMYEQYF. In nucleotides, the CDR3 is TGTGCCAGCAGCTTCTCCGGGACTAGCGGGAGGATGTACGAGCAGTACTTC.

J is TRBJ1-5 and V is TRBV19; 7 bases match TRBD1. From germline, CDR1 is LNHDA and CDR2 SQIVND (reference sequence). J was trimmed by 5 bases and V by 0 bases; bases with no gene match: 4. The CDR3 is 15 amino acids. The CDR3 spells CASSIDRDRHQPQHF. CDR3 coding DNA: TGTGCCAGTAGTATAGATCGGGACAGACATCAGCCCCAGCATTTT.

V gene TRBV6-5 combines with J gene TRBJ1-2, with D hard to call. This CDR3 is built from 16 residues. V lost 0 bases and J 5 bases, leaving 16 bases between the germline ends. Germline V gene lookup returns CDR1 MNHEY and CDR2 SVGAGI. This chain's CDR3 is CASSYSEVGKSYGYTF. In nucleotides, the CDR3 is TGTGCCAGCAGTTACTCGGAGGTGGGAAAATCGTATGGCTACACCTTC.

In DNA form, the CDR3 reads TGTGCCAGCAGTGAAATGTGGAGGGGCTCGAACACCGGGGAGCTGTTTTTT. Protein: CASSEMWRGSNTGELFF. The V call is TRBV6-1, the J call TRBJ2-2, with D possibly being TRBD2 (6 bases). V dropped 2 bases and J dropped 0 bases, with 13 bases sitting between them. Germline V gene data show CDR1 as MNHNS and CDR2 as SASEGT. CDR3 length: 17 amino acids.

This clone was seen once. V usage is TRBV15 and J usage is TRBJ1-1; D gene ambiguous. Germline CDR1 and CDR2: LNHNV and YYDKDF (reference sequence). The CDR3 loop spans 13 amino acids. With 2 bases removed from V and 1 base from J, the gap between germline ends came to 5 bases. The chain's CDR3 is CATSRTQNTEAFF. The CDR3 DNA reads TGTGCCACCAGCAGAACACAGAACACTGAAGCTTTCTTT.

This sequence joins TRBV4-1 and TRBJ1-5; D unresolved. The germline CDR1 and CDR2 sequences are MGHRA and YSYEKL. Trimming pared 0 bases from V and 4 bases from J, leaving 10 bases between. The CDR3 covers 15 residues. The CDR3 is CASSQDNGQNQPQHF. The DNA of the CDR3 is TGCGCCAGCAGCCAAGACAATGGGCAGAATCAGCCCCAGCATTTT.

The chain employs TRBV10-3 and TRBJ1-5; D gene ambiguous. V was cut by 10 bases and J by 0 bases, with 13 bases left in between. Germline-derived CDR1 and CDR2 are ENHRY and SYGVKD. This CDR3 region has 14 residues. In DNA form, the CDR3 reads TGTGCCACCAAAGGACTGAATAGCAATCAGCCCCAGCATTTT. Translating gives CATKGLNSNQPQHF.

The rearrangement joins TRBV11-2 to TRBJ2-3; 14 bases line up with TRBD2. The germline gives CDR1 SGHAT, CDR2 FQNNGV. V trimming: 1 base; J trimming: 4 bases; junction bases outside the gene matches: 10. The CDR3 has 19 residues. In nucleotides, the CDR3 is TGTGCCAGCAGCTTAGGGGGACTAGCGGGGGTTGTTTGGCCAGATACGCAGTATTTT. It specifies CASSLGGLAGVVWPDTQYF.

V usage is TRBV5-1 and J usage is TRBJ1-1; D is ambiguous. Germline lookup yields CDR1 SGHRS and CDR2 YFSETQ. This CDR3 has 15 amino acids. Trimming took 2 bases from V and 2 from J, leaving 13 bases between them. The CDR3 DNA sequence: TGCGCCAGCAGCTTTCGTGGGCAGGAAAACACTGAAGCTTTCTTT. Protein sequence: CASSFRGQENTEAFF.

This clone was seen a handful of times. The chain uses TRBV9 and TRBJ2-7, with TRBD1 matching over 7 bases. Germline-derived CDR1 and CDR2 are SGDLS and YYNGEE. This CDR3 contains 13 residues. J gave up 2 bases and V 3 bases, and 2 bases lay outside the gene matches. CDR3 DNA sequence: TGTGCCAGCAGCGGGGGGACAGCCTACGAGCAGTACTTC. This codes for CASSGGTAYEQYF.